This TCR beta chain was profiled in a study of blood T cell repertoires in COVID-19. The CDR3 extends over 16 amino acids. The ends were cut back, 8 bases at V and 0 bases at J, with 18 bases in the middle. Germline CDR1 is MNHNS and CDR2 is SASEGT. Using immunoSEQ multiplex PCR, the repertoire was profiled, and TCRdb retains in-frame clones only, with some absent. Altogether approximately 98,000 clones are present, about 80% being singletons, with the ten largest covering about 4.3%. The clonotype originates from a man in his sixties with acute or convalescent COVID-19. Sequencing was performed on peripheral blood. This chain uses TRBV6-1 with TRBJ2-3; possible D gene TRBD2, 6 bases. The CDR3 spells CASCGGLDPSTDTQYF. The CDR3 DNA sequence: TGTGCCAGCTGTGGGGGACTTGATCCGAGCACAGATACGCAGTATTTT.